The clone carrying this T cell receptor beta chain was found many times. Its antigen remains unknown. The data belong to a study of a mutant IDH1 vaccine in newly diagnosed glioma. Whole-study results and caveats: Variations in leading peripheral T cell clonotypes appeared to have no connection with pseudoprogression. Induction of immune responses by the vaccine occurred in roughly 93% of patients.

This CDR3 has 16 amino acids. The germline V and J ends were trimmed by 1 base and 4 bases, with 16 bases remaining between them. CDR1 and CDR2 from the germline V gene are SNHLY and FYNNEI. Some clones are missing from TCRdb's copy, which holds only in-frame ones; the method was immunoSEQ multiplex PCR. Of some 95,000 clones in the sample, about four fifths were seen once. Described time point: baseline, week 1 (first vaccination visit). Treatment indicated: pre-vaccination baseline after standard-of-care therapy. The rearrangement joins TRBV2 to TRBJ1-2; the D is unclear. The input for sequencing was PBMCs, taken from a glioma patient treated with radiotherapy, temozolomide or both. This TCR came from a middle-aged man with glioma. The CDR3 sequence: CASSEGTRAVGYGYTF. In nucleotides, the CDR3 is TGTGCCAGCAGTGAAGGGACGAGGGCGGTTGGCTATGGCTACACCTTC.